Following are 19 T cell receptor beta chains from one sample sequenced in a study of T cells after yellow fever vaccination (dated by TCRdb to about 2019). Receptor amplification or capture employed 5' RACE. TCRdb lists the instrument as Illumina HiSeq 2500. In-frame beta chains were kept once TCRdb had trimmed the public reads at Q25 with fastp and called clones with MiXCR. Each entry is one CDR3 protein sequence, shown with its most common DNA and genes. For this sample there are 350,000 or so distinct CDR3 sequences; around 8.1% appear just once. Roughly a sixth of the sample belongs to the ten largest clones. The sample's treatment or condition, from its label and the paper: live attenuated yellow fever vaccine strain. The starting material was PBMCs, obtained 45 days after the first yellow fever vaccination. These TCRs come from a man younger than 35 who received the YFV17D yellow fever vaccine.

The V call is TRBV4-3, the J call TRBJ1-5; no reliable D call. CDR3 length equals 15 residues. V shed 0 bases and J shed 9 bases, with 15 bases lying between them. The germline CDR1 and CDR2 sequences are LGHNA and YSLEER. DNA for the CDR3: TGCGCCAGCAGCCAAGATATACGGCTCGGTTGGCCCCAGCATTTT. Translating it yields CASSQDIRLGWPQHF.

This clonotype was seen a handful of times. The chain is built from TRBV25-1 and TRBJ2-7, with 8 bases lining up with TRBD1. CDR1 MGHDK and CDR2 SYGVNS come from the germline V gene. This CDR3 is built from 14 residues. J lost 4 bases, V lost 5 bases, and 7 bases had no gene match. This CDR3 is CASSSTGGRYEQYF. The CDR3 bases are TGTGCCAGCAGTAGTACAGGGGGAAGATACGAGCAGTACTTC.

This clonotype was detected only a few times. This sequence joins TRBV12-3 or TRBV12-4 and TRBJ1-3; 8 bases line up with TRBD1. The CDR3 is made up of 14 amino acids. Trimming took 3 bases from V and 4 from J; bases not matched to a gene: 2. CDR3 sequence: CASSFRTGGNTIYF. The CDR3 DNA follows: TGTGCCAGCAGTTTTCGGACAGGGGGAAACACCATATATTTT.

This clonotype occurred many times. V usage is TRBV7-8 and J usage is TRBJ1-4; D might be TRBD1 (6 bases). V dropped 7 bases and J dropped 3 bases, with 15 bases sitting between them. The CDR3 length is 15 residues. From germline, CDR1 is SGHVS and CDR2 FQNEAQ. CDR3 protein: CASTANRVPNEKLFF. CDR3 nucleotide sequence: TGTGCCAGCACAGCAAACAGGGTCCCTAATGAAAAACTGTTTTTT.

Many counts were recorded for this clonotype. This sequence joins TRBV9 and TRBJ2-1; no definite D call. Germline V gives CDR1 SGDLS, CDR2 YYNGEE. The CDR3 has 15 residues. Trimming pared 4 bases from V and 3 bases from J, leaving 14 bases between. DNA of the CDR3: TGTGCCAGCAGCACCCAAGGGTCAGGCTACAATGAGCAGTTCTTC. Its protein is CASSTQGSGYNEQFF.

J is TRBJ1-4 and V is TRBV5-1; TRBD1 might be the D (5 bases). The CDR3 is 14 residues long. Germline V gene lookup returns CDR1 SGHRS and CDR2 YFSETQ. Trimming shortened V by 2 bases and J by 3 bases, and 8 bases separated the two germline ends. CDR3 amino acids: CASSFLGANEKLFF. The CDR3 region has the DNA TGCGCCAGCAGCTTTTTAGGGGCTAATGAAAAACTGTTTTTT. The full variable domain, rest sourced from reference TRBV5-1 and TRBJ1-4, is KAGVTQTPRYLIKTRGQQVTLSCSPISGHRSVSWYQQTPGQGLQFLFEYFSETQRNKGNFPGRFSGRQFSNSRSEMNVSTLELGDSALYLCASSFLGANEKLFFGSGTQLSVL.

This clonotype occurred many times. The chain links TRBV5-1 to TRBJ2-2; D not resolved. CDR3 size: 15 residues. CDR1 and CDR2 from the germline V gene are SGHRS and YFSETQ. The V and J ends lost 0 bases and 3 bases respectively, with 9 bases between them. The CDR3 loop is CASSLVGSDTGELFF. The CDR3 coding sequence is TGCGCCAGCAGCTTGGTAGGGTCGGACACCGGGGAGCTGTTTTTT.

This clonotype was observed a few times. Written as DNA, the CDR3 is TGTGCCAGCAGCTCCTACGATGATACGCAGTATTTT. Residues: CASSSYDDTQYF. V usage is TRBV7-2 and J usage is TRBJ2-3; D not certain. The CDR3 is 12 residues long. V gave up 4 bases and J gave up 6 bases, with 8 bases separating them. CDR1 and CDR2 from the germline V gene are SGHTA and FQGNSA. Using reference TRBV7-2 and TRBJ2-3 for the parts outside the CDR3, the full variable domain is GAGVSQSPSNKVTEKGKDVELRCDPISGHTALYWYRQSLGQGLEFLIYFQGNSAPDKSGLPSDRFSAERTGGSVSTLTIQRTQQEDSAVYLCASSSYDDTQYFGPGTRLTVL.

This clonotype occurred a few times. The V gene is TRBV7-9, the J gene TRBJ2-5, with TRBD2 matching over 15 bases. The CDR3 covers 13 residues. Germline V gives CDR1 SEHNR, CDR2 FQNEAQ (reference sequence). The trim removed 8 bases at V and 5 bases at J, leaving 0 bases unmatched. DNA of the CDR3: TGTGCCAGCGGGACTAGCGGGGGGGAGACCCAGTACTTC. Amino acid sequence: CASGTSGGETQYF.

This clonotype was counted only a few times. This chain uses TRBV4-3 with TRBJ2-2; D is unclear. Per the germline V gene, CDR1 is LGHNA and CDR2 is YSLEER. The V and J ends lost 0 bases and 6 bases respectively, with 8 bases between them. The CDR3 sequence is 14 residues long. CDR3 residues: CASSQEVLPGELFF. The CDR3 DNA is TGCGCCAGCAGCCAAGAGGTCCTGCCCGGGGAGCTGTTTTTT.

This clonotype was observed a few times. The rearrangement uses TRBV7-2 and TRBJ2-7; possible D gene TRBD1, 6 bases. The CDR3 consists of 17 residues. Trimming removed 5 bases from V and 0 bases from J, with 20 bases in between. CDR1 is SGHTA and CDR2 is FQGNSA in the germline V gene. The CDR3 reads CASSHYGGTRSSYEQYV. Written as DNA, the CDR3 is TGTGCCAGCAGCCATTACGGTGGGACAAGAAGCTCCTACGAGCAGTACGTC.

This clonotype has only a few counts. The genes are TRBV7-9 and TRBJ2-1, with TRBD1 matching 10 bases. Losses at the gene ends were 5 bases for V and 16 bases for J; bases not matched to a gene: 11. Looked up from germline, CDR1 is SEHNR and CDR2 is FQNEAQ (reference sequence). The CDR3 covers 13 residues. The CDR3 spells CASSKDRGGVGFF. The CDR3 DNA is TGTGCCAGCAGCAAGGACAGGGGGGGGGTAGGATTCTTC.

In this sample, this clonotype turned up many times. V is TRBV20-1 and J is TRBJ1-5; D is possibly TRBD1 (5 bases). The CDR3 runs to 15 residues. V shed 0 bases and J shed 7 bases, with 16 bases lying between them. CDR1 is DFQATT and CDR2 is SNEGSKA in the germline V gene (reference sequence). The CDR3 sequence is CSARDPGRGNQPQHF. The CDR3 DNA sequence: TGCAGTGCTAGAGATCCCGGGAGGGGAAACCAGCCCCAGCATTTT.

This clonotype was counted a few times. This chain uses TRBV3-1 with TRBJ2-3; D is ambiguous. Germline V gives CDR1 LGHDT, CDR2 YNNKEL (reference sequence). Trimming removed 4 bases at V and 0 bases at J, with 11 bases between. CDR3 length: 15 residues. CDR3 protein: CASSRSIDSTDTQYF. In DNA form, the CDR3 reads TGTGCCAGCAGCCGGTCGATTGATAGCACAGATACGCAGTATTTT.

This clonotype was recorded a few times. The chain has TRBV5-1 and TRBJ2-5, with D maybe TRBD2 (5 bases). V was cut by 3 bases and J by 1 base, with 13 bases left in between. This CDR3 is built from 15 residues. Germline V lookup: CDR1 SGHRS, CDR2 YFSETQ. CDR3 residues: CASSSTRASQETQYF. CDR3 DNA: TGCGCCAGCAGCTCTACTAGGGCCTCCCAAGAGACCCAGTACTTC.

The chain has TRBV30 and TRBJ1-2; a weak D match, TRBD1 (6 bases). The V and J ends lost 8 bases and 5 bases respectively, with 21 bases between them. Germline V lookup: CDR1 GTSNPN, CDR2 SVGIG (reference sequence). CDR3 length: 14 residues. In DNA, the CDR3 is TGTGCCCAAAAACCCCGCGACAGGCCTTATGGCTACACCTTC. It codes for CAQKPRDRPYGYTF.

The J gene is TRBJ2-3, the V gene TRBV5-1; 8 bases map to TRBD2. From germline, CDR1 is SGHRS and CDR2 YFSETQ. The V segment lost 4 bases and the J segment 6 bases; nucleotides outside the gene matches: 10. The CDR3 extends over 15 amino acids. The CDR3 region has the DNA TGCGCCAGCAGCCGGGCGGGACTAGTGGTGGATACGCAGTATTTT. The encoded protein is CASSRAGLVVDTQYF.

The rearrangement uses TRBV14 and TRBJ2-5; a weak D match, TRBD2 (6 bases). The CDR3 consists of 16 residues. Germline values: CDR1 SGHDN, CDR2 FVKESK. Between the trimmed V and J ends, which lost 1 base and 4 bases, there was a span of 16 bases. CDR3: CASSQGGGRIAETQYF. CDR3 in DNA: TGTGCCAGCAGCCAAGGAGGAGGGCGAATCGCAGAGACCCAGTACTTC.

This chain uses TRBV12-3 or TRBV12-4 with TRBJ2-1, with D possibly being TRBD1 (6 bases). This CDR3 comprises 14 residues. The germline V and J ends were trimmed by 3 bases and 9 bases, with 15 bases remaining between them. CDR3 region: CASSFRSRGGEQFF. The CDR3 DNA follows: TGTGCCAGCAGTTTCCGATCCAGGGGCGGTGAGCAGTTCTTC.